The clone carrying this TCR beta chain was seen more than once but under ten times. What it binds is unknown. These data are taken from a study of T cell repertoires in cytomegalovirus infection. TCRdb re-derived calls from the reads in MiXCR, one entry per CDR3 protein. The sample shows hundreds of thousands of distinct CDR3 sequences, just under 30% of them seen only once. CDR3 length: 12 amino acids. From germline, CDR1 is DFQATT and CDR2 SNEGSKA (reference sequence). V was clipped by 3 bases and J by 4 bases, with 9 bases between them. This sample comprised cultured PBMCs, obtained from culture after CMV antigen stimulation. The gene calls are TRBV20-1 and TRBJ1-2; D is uncertain. The clonotype comes from a human donor in good health (CMV status not recorded). Some clones in this sample may be carry-over from other donors' samples. CDR3 DNA: TGCAGTGCTAGGGAGCCCCTCTATGGCTACACCTTC. Its translation is CSAREPLYGYTF.